This TCR beta chain was retrieved from a study of blood T cells in healthy people across ages. Study at large: In model experiments, template switching was able to capture about one barcoded beta molecule for every two T cells that were present. The study's findings and limits: PBMCs left unsorted prevented a conclusive naive versus antigen-experienced comparison.

This CDR3 spans 13 amino acids. The germline V gene has CDR1 SEHNR and CDR2 FQNEAQ (reference sequence). Trimming pared 1 base from V and 8 bases from J, leaving 11 bases between. Notes on this clonotype: Its matching antigen is unknown.

Combining a sample-barcoded 5' primer with a J-beta primer mix, a second PCR ran for 7 to 11 cycles. CDR3-containing paired-end reads numbering at least 3 million came from each sample. Via MiXCR, TCRdb re-called the 5' RACE reads, giving one row per CDR3 protein. Here the sample spans 850,000 to 1,000,000 distinct CDR3 sequences, roughly 50% being singletons. The sample consisted of blood. This sequence originates from a man aged 25-45 years in good health. The V gene is TRBV7-9, the J gene TRBJ1-2; maybe TRBD1 (5 bases). CDR3 sequence (DNA): TGTGCCAGCAGCTTAGGGTTAAGGGACGGCTACACCTTC. It codes for CASSLGLRDGYTF.